This record concerns one TCR beta chain sequence. The CDR3 loop spans 13 amino acids. Trimming shortened V by 2 bases and J by 2 bases, and 7 bases separated the two germline ends. Measured with immunoSEQ multiplex PCR; TCRdb has only the in-frame clones, and not every one. The sample shows under 300,000 clones, about nine tenths of them seen only once. The data were taken from a study of blood T cell repertoires in COVID-19. Input material: PBMCs or T cells enriched from blood (not recorded which). V gene TRBV12-3 or TRBV12-4 combines with J gene TRBJ2-7; D is unresolved. The receptor was isolated from a woman aged 30 to 39 with acute COVID-19. CDR3 bases: TGTGCCAGCAGTTTATACTTGCCCTACGAGCAGTACTTC. It yields the protein CASSLYLPYEQYF.